This T cell receptor (beta chain) was captured by sequencing in a study of blood T cell repertoires in COVID-19. About the study: There were acute and convalescent COVID-19 samples, and they came from the United States, Italy and Spain. Nucleic acid was either cDNA or gDNA, and it came from T cells, B-cell-depleted T cells, or PBMCs.

The germline V gene encodes CDR1 LNHDA and CDR2 SQIVND (reference sequence). The V and J ends lost 4 bases and 0 bases respectively, with 15 bases between them. There are 16 residues in the CDR3. As originally analysed: Amplification from reference gene primers served as the basis for estimated nucleated cell counts. TCRdb keeps only in-frame clones here, not all; method: immunoSEQ multiplex PCR. V, J and clone size are taken as reported in that table, and D and trimming were inferred from the DNA itself. The sample contains 120,000 or so clones, 85% to 90% of which appear only once. The sequence derives from a woman aged 60-70 years with COVID-19, enrolled during active disease. Specimen: peripheral blood. This rearrangement joins TRBV19 to TRBJ1-2; TRBD1 is a possible D gene (5 bases). The CDR3 DNA reads as TGTGCCAGTAGTACTAGCGGACACCCCCCTAACTATGGCTACACCTTC. It translates to CASSTSGHPPNYGYTF. Filled out from reference TRBV19 and TRBJ1-2, the complete variable domain reads DGGITQSPKYLFRKEGQNVTLSCEQNLNHDAMYWYRQDPGQGLRLIYYSQIVNDFQKGDIAEGYSVSREKKESFPLTVTSAQKNPTAFYLCASSTSGHPPNYGYTFGSGTRLTVV.